The 5 T cell receptor beta chains in this list originate from one sample, sequenced in a study of T cell changes during pregnancy in multiple sclerosis. Profiling relied on immunoSEQ multiplex PCR, and the TCRdb table lists in-frame clones only, not all of them. The sample records more than 45,000 clones, about nine tenths being singletons. The source was CD4+ T cells from peripheral blood mononuclear cells, collected in the second trimester of pregnancy. These receptor sequences come from a female donor with multiple sclerosis, enrolled in a pregnancy study.

V usage is TRBV25-1 and J usage is TRBJ1-6, with TRBD1 as a possible D gene (5 bases). Trimming left V 6 bases short and J 4 bases short, with 10 bases between. CDR1 MGHDK and CDR2 SYGVNS come from the germline V gene. CDR3 length: 14 amino acids. The CDR3 sequence is CASRAGLYNSPLHF. The CDR3, as DNA: TGTGCCAGCAGGGCGGGACTTTATAATTCACCCCTCCACTTT.

CDR3 in amino acids: CASSLTGAANTEAFF. CDR3 nucleotides: TGTGCCAGTAGCCTGACAGGGGCCGCGAACACTGAAGCTTTCTTT. The J gene is TRBJ1-1, the V gene TRBV19, with TRBD1 identical over 8 bases. With 6 bases clipped from V and 1 base from J, the junction kept 7 bases outside the gene matches. Per the germline V gene, CDR1 is LNHDA and CDR2 is SQIVND (reference sequence). The CDR3 spans 15 residues.

The gene calls are TRBV28 and TRBJ2-7, with 11 bases fitting TRBD2. This CDR3 comprises 16 residues. The germline V gene has CDR1 MDHEN and CDR2 SYDVKM. The junction had 9 bases not matched to a gene; V was cut back by 7 bases and J by 1 base. The chain's CDR3 is CASKDIAGGPSYEQYF. The CDR3 DNA sequence: TGTGCCAGCAAAGATATAGCGGGGGGGCCTTCCTACGAGCAGTACTTC.

The V and J genes are TRBV5-4 and TRBJ2-6, with TRBD1 as a possible D gene (6 bases). Per the germline V gene, CDR1 is SGHNT and CDR2 is YYREEE (reference sequence). V was clipped by 4 bases and J by 4 bases, with 15 bases between them. The CDR3 totals 16 residues. The CDR3 nucleotides read TGTGCCAGCAGCCATAGTCAGGGGCGAGGGGCCAACGTCCTGACTTTC. As protein: CASSHSQGRGANVLTF.

The chain links TRBV5-4 to TRBJ1-1; 7 bases align to TRBD1. The CDR3 contains 15 residues. CDR1 is SGHNT and CDR2 is YYREEE in the germline V gene (reference sequence). V dropped 4 bases and J dropped 6; count of bases not matched to a gene: 12. The CDR3 coding sequence is TGTGCCAGCAGCCCAAGGGACAGACCTCACCCTGAAGCTTTCTTT. Translation: CASSPRDRPHPEAFF.